This T cell receptor beta chain was sequenced during a study of T cell repertoires in cytomegalovirus infection. About the study: Public TCR beta signature analysis indicated the presence of both CMV infection and matching HLA type. The study's findings and limits: HLA-C-restricted CMV clonotypes gave the most frequent clonotype in two of eight donors. Summed public TCR beta family frequency identified CMV carriers bearing the relevant HLA.

MiXCR was run by TCRdb on the reads, yielding one entry per CDR3 protein. The data show about 830,000 distinct CDR3 sequences, with approximately 29% seen just once and 9.5% to 15% held by the top ten. Germline V gives CDR1 SGDLS, CDR2 YYNGEE. This CDR3 is 17 amino acids long. J lost 2 bases, V lost 3 bases, and 12 bases had no gene match. With regard to this clonotype: Its antigen is undetermined.

The rearrangement links TRBV9 to TRBJ2-5; TRBD2 matches at 8 bases. The input for sequencing was cultured CD8+ T cells from PBMCs, taken from culture after CMV antigen stimulation. This TCR came from a human donor in good health (CMV status not recorded). Some clones in this sample may be carry-over from other donors' samples. This CDR3 reads CASSASMSGGPQETQYF. The CDR3 region has the DNA TGTGCCAGCAGCGCCAGTATGAGCGGGGGCCCACAAGAGACCCAGTACTTC.